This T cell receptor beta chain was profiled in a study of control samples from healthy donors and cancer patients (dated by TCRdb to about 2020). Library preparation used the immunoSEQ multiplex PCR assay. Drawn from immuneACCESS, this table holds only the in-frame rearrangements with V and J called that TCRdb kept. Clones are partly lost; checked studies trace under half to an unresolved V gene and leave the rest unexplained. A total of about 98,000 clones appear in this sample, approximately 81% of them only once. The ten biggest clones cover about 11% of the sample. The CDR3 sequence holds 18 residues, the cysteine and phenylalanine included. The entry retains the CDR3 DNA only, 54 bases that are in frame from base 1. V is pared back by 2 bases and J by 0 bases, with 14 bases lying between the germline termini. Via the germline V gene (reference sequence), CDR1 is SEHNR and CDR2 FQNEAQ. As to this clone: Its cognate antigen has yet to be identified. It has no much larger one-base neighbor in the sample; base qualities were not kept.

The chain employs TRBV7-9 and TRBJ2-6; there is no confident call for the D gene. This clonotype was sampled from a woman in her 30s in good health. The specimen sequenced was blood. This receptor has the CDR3 CASSLRWIGASGANVLTF. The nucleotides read TGTGCCAGCAGCTTAAGGTGGATAGGTGCCTCTGGGGCCAACGTCCTGACTTTC.